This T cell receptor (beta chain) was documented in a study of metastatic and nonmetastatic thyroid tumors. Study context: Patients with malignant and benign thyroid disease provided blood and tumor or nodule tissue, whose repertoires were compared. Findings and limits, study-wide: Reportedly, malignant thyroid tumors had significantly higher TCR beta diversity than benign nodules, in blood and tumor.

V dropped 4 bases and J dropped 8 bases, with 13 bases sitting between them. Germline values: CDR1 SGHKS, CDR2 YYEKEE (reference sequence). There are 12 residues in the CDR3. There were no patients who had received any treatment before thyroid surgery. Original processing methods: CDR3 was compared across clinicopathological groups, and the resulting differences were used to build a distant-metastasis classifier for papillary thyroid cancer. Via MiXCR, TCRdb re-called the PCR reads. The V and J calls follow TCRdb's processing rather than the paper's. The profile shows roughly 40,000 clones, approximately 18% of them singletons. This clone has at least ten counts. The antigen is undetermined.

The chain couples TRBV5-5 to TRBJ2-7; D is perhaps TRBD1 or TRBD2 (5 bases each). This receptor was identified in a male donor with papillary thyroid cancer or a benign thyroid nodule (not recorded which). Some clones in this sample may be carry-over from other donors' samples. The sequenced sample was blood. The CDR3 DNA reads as TGTGCCAGCAGCAACGAGGGGCTAAAGCAGTACTTC. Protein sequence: CASSNEGLKQYF.